The text below deals with one T cell receptor beta chain. The CDR3 has 16 amino acids. The J segment lost 3 bases and the V segment lost 3 bases, leaving 10 bases of the junction unmatched. Germline CDR1 reads SGHVS; CDR2 reads FQNEAQ. The data originate from a study of T cells in pancreatic ductal adenocarcinoma. Generated by immunoSEQ multiplex PCR, the TCRdb table keeps only in-frame clones and is missing some. The table records 85,000 to 120,000 clones, about 95% of them present only once. No neoadjuvant therapy was given to the selected pancreatic ductal adenocarcinoma patients before their surgery.

The sample consisted of PBMCs. V and J are TRBV7-8 and TRBJ2-7, with 8 positions matching TRBD2. This clonotype was sampled from a human donor with pancreatic ductal adenocarcinoma. CDR3 sequence: CASSFGPLSGSYEQYF. The CDR3 DNA reads TGTGCCAGCAGCTTCGGCCCCCTCAGCGGGAGCTACGAGCAGTACTTC.